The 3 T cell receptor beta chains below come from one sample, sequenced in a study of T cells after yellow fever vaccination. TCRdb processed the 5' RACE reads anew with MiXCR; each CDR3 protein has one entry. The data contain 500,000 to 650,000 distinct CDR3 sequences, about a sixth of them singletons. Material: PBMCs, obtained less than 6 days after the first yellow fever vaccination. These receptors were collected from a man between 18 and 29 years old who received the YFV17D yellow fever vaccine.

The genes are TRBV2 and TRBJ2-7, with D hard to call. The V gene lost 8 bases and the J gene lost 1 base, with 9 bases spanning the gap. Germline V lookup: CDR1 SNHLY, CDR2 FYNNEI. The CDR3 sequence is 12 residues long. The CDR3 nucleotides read TGTGCCAGCGGAAGCCCTTCCTACGAGCAGTACGTC. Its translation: CASGSPSYEQYV.

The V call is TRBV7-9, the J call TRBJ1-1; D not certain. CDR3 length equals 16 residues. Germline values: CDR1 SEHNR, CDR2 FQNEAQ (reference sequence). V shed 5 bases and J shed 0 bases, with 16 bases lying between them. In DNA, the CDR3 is TGTGCCAGCAGCCCCTGGGGTCGGCTACTGAACACTGAAGCTTTCTTT. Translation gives CASSPWGRLLNTEAFF.

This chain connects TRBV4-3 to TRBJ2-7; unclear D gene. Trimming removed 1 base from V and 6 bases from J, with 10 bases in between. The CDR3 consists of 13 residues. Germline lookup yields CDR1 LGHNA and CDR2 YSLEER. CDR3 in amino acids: CASSQANGCEQYV. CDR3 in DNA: TGCGCCAGCAGCCAAGCCAATGGTTGCGAGCAGTACGTC.